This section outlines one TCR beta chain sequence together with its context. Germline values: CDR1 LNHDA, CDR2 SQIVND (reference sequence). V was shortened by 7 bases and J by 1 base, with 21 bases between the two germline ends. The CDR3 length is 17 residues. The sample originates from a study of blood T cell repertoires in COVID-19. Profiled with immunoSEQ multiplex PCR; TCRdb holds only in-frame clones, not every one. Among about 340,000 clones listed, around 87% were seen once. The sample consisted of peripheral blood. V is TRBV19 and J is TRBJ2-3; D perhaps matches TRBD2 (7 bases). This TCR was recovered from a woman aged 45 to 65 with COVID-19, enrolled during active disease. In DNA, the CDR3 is TGTGCCAGTACCAGTATAGGCCGGGGGGCCGGCACAGATACGCAGTATTTT. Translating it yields CASTSIGRGAGTDTQYF.